The present TCR beta chain was sequenced within a study of cytomegalovirus exposure and HLA in healthy donors. Study as a whole: The same platform as the approximately 670 first-cohort repertoires was used for the 100 to 150 validation repertoires, a later analysis reported.

Some clones are missing from TCRdb's copy, which holds only in-frame ones; the method was immunoSEQ multiplex PCR. In the table there are 250,000 to 400,000 clones, roughly 90% of which are singletons. Study-wide results and limits: Cytomegalovirus status was reportedly diagnosed by the classifier with high sensitivity and specificity.

Comments on this clone: The antigen remains unidentified.

This CDR3 has 16 residues. Unmatched junction bases numbered 10, after V lost 0 bases and J lost 7 bases. CDR1 and CDR2 from the germline V gene are LGHNA and YNFKEQ. The sequence came from a young man in good health and CMV-seronegative. The sample taken for sequencing was PBMCs. The rearrangement uses TRBV4-2 and TRBJ2-5; TRBD2 aligns across 8 bases. The CDR3 nucleotides are TGTGCCAGCAGCCAAGATTTGGGTAGCGGGGCTCGGACCCAGTACTTC. Its translation is CASSQDLGSGARTQYF.